The entry that follows covers one T cell receptor beta chain sequence. Germline V lookup: CDR1 PRHDT, CDR2 FYEKMQ (reference sequence). Trimming at V came to 4 bases and at J to 4 bases, leaving 6 bases not matched to a gene. This CDR3 has 14 amino acids. Grouping used clinical history reported by participants in a survey and questionnaire. Recovery meant two consecutive negative NP/OP PCR tests, professional clearance, or resolved symptoms. This record comes from a study of blood T cell repertoires in COVID-19. Produced via immunoSEQ multiplex PCR; TCRdb's table is partial and in-frame only. This sample has 260,000 or so clones, with more than 75% found just once.

The clonotype comes from a man younger than 35 who had recovered from COVID-19. The chain employs TRBV13 and TRBJ2-5, with TRBD2 matching 7 bases. Sequences were obtained from PBMCs or T cells enriched from blood (not recorded which). CDR3 sequence: CASSSRDYVETQYF. CDR3 sequence (DNA): TGTGCCAGCAGCTCCCGGGACTATGTAGAGACCCAGTACTTC.